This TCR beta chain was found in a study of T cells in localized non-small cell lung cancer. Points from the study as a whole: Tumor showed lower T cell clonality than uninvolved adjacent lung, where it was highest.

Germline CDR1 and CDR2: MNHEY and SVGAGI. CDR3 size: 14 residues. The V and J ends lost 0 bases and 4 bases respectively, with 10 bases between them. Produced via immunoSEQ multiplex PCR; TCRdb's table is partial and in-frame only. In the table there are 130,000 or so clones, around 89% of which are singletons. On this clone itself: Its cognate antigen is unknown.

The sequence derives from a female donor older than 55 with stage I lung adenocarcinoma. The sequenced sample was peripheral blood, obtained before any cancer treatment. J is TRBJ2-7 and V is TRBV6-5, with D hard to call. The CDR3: CASSYSFPGYEQYF. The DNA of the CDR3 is TGTGCCAGCAGTTACTCGTTCCCTGGTTACGAGCAGTACTTC.